The 4 T cell receptor beta chains in this list originate from one sample, sequenced in a study of T cells in Graves' hyperthyroidism and ophthalmopathy. Using RNA transcripts as the source, TCR beta CDR3 regions were amplified. The TCR CDR3 first-round RT-PCR relied on the HTBI primer set. TCRdb re-analysed the multiplex PCR reads in MiXCR, keeping a single row per CDR3 protein. Among 450,000 to 500,000 distinct CDR3 sequences listed, around a fifth were seen once. Source material: blood. Source of these receptors: a woman in her seventies with Graves' ophthalmopathy.

The table lists this clonotype with a few counts. This chain links TRBV20-1 with TRBJ2-1; D is perhaps TRBD1 (6 bases). Deletions cut 3 bases from V and 10 bases from J, with 13 bases between. CDR3 size: 12 residues. Germline V gene sequence: CDR1 DFQATT, CDR2 SNEGSKA (reference sequence). The CDR3 loop is CSARLTGKEQFF. In DNA, the CDR3 is TGCAGTGCTAGGCTCACAGGGAAGGAGCAGTTCTTC.

This clonotype was seen only a few times. V is TRBV3-1 and J is TRBJ2-5, with TRBD2 identical over 9 bases. The CDR3 sequence is 18 residues long. V was pared by 0 bases and J by 1 base, with 9 bases of the junction left unmatched. Germline V gene sequence: CDR1 LGHDT, CDR2 YNNKEL (reference sequence). CDR3 protein: CASSQDRLAGRVQETQYF. The DNA of the CDR3 is TGTGCCAGCAGCCAAGACCGCCTAGCGGGAAGGGTCCAAGAGACCCAGTACTTC.

In the case of this clonotype: It may be a read error: a sequence one base away is much more abundant. The V gene is TRBV7-2, the J gene TRBJ2-5; a weak D match, TRBD1 (6 bases). The CDR3 extends over 14 amino acids. The ends were cut back, 5 bases at V and 7 bases at J, with 17 bases in the middle. Germline lookup yields CDR1 SGHTA and CDR2 FQGNSA. The CDR3 sequence: CASSNRDNAGTQYF. CDR3 bases: TGTGCCAGCAGCAACCGGGACAACGCCGGGACCCAGTACTTC.

Concerning this clonotype itself: Being one base from a much bigger clone, this may be a read error. V is TRBV7-2 and J is TRBJ1-1; TRBD1 is a possible D gene (5 bases). The CDR3 contains 14 residues. V lost 5 bases to trimming and J lost 5 bases, with 15 bases between them. CDR1 is SGHTA and CDR2 is FQGNSA in the germline V gene. The CDR3 is CASSRPGRSTEAFF. The DNA of the CDR3 is TGTGCCAGCAGCAGACCGGGACGGTCGACTGAAGCTTTCTTT.